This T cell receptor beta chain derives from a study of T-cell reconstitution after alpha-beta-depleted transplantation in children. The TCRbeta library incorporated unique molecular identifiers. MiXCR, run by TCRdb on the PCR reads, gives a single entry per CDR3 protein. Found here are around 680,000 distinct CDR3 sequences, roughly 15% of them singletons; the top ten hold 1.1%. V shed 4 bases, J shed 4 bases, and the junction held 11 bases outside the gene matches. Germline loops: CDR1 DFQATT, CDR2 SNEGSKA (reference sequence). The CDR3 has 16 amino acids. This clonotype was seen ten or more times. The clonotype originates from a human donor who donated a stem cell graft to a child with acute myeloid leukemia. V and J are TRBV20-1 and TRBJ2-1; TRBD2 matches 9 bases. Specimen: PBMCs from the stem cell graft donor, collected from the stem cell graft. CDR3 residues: CSANELAGATYNEQFF. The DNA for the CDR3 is TGCAGTGCTAACGAATTAGCGGGGGCCACTTACAATGAGCAGTTCTTC.